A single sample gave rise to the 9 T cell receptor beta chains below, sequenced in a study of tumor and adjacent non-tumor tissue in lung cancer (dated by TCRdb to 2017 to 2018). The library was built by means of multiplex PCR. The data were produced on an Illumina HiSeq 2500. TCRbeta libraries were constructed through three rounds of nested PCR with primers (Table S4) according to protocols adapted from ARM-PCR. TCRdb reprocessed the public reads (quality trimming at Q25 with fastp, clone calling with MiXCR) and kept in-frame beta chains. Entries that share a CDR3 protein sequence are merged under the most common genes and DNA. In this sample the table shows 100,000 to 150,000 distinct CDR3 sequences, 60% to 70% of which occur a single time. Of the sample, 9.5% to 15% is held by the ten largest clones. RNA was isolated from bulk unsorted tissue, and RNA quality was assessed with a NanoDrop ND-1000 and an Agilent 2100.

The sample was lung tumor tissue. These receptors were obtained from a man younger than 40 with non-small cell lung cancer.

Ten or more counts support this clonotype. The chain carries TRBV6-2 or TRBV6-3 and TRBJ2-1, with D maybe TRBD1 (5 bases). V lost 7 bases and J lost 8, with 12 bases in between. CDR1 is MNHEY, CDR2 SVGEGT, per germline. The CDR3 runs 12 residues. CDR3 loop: CASTQGGYEQFF. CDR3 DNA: TGTGCCAGCACCCAGGGCGGTTATGAGCAGTTCTTC.

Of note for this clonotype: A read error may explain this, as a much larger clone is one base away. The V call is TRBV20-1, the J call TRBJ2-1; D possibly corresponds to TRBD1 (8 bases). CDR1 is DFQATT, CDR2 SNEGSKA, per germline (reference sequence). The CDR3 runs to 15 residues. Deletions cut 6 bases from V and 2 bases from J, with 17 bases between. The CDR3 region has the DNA TGCAGTGCGGGGGGGACAGGCAAACCCTACAATGAGCAGTTCTTC. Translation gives CSAGGTGKPYNEQFF.

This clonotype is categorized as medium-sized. The CDR3 DNA reads TGTGCCAGCAGCTTATCCGTCGGCTACGAGCAGTACTTC. Protein sequence: CASSLSVGYEQYF. This sequence joins TRBV7-8 and TRBJ2-7; D not resolved. The CDR3 has 13 residues. Trimming stripped 2 bases from V and 3 bases from J, with 8 bases between. The V gene's germline CDR1 is SGHVS and CDR2 FQNEAQ.

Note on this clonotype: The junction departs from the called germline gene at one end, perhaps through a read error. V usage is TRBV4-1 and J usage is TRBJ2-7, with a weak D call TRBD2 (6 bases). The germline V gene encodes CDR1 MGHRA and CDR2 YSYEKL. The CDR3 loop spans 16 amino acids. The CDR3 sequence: CPSSQEELGGTYERYF. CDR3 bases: TGCCCCAGCAGCCAAGAAGAGCTGGGGGGTACCTACGAGCGGTACTTC.

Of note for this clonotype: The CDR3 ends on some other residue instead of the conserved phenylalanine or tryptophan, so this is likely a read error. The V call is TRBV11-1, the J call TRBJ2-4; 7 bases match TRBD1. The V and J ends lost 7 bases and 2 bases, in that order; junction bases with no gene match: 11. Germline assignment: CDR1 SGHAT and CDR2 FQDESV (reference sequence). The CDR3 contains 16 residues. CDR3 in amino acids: CASIHSDRATKNIQYS. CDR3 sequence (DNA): TGTGCCAGCATCCACTCAGACAGGGCGACCAAAAACATTCAGTACTCC.

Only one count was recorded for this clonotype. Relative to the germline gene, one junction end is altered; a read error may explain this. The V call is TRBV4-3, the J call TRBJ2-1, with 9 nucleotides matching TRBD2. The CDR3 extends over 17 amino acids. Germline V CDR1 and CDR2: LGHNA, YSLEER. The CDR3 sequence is CASSQGWTSEGGYEQFF. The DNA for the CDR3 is TGCGCCAGCAGCCAAGGGTGGACTAGCGAGGGTGGCTATGAGCAGTTCTTT.

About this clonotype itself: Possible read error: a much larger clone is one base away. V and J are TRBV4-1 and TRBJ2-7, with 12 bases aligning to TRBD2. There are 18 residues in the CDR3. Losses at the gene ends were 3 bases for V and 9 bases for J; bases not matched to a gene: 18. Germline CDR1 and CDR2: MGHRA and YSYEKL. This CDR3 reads CASSQVTLAGGPENGQYF. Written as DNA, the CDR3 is TGCGCCAGCAGCCAGGTGACCCTAGCGGGGGGGCCGGAGAACGGGCAGTACTTC.

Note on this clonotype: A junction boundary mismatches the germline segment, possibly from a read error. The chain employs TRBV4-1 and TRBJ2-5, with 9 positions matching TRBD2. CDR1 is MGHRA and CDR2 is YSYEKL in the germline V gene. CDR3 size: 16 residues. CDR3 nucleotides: TGCACCAGCAGCCAAGGAGGCGGGGGGGCTGAGGAGACCCAGTACTTC. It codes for CTSSQGGGGAEETQYF.

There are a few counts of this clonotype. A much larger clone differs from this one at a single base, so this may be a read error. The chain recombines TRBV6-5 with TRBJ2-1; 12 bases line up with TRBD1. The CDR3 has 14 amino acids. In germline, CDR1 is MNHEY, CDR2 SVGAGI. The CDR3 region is CVSTGTGGSYEQFF. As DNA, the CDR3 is TGTGTCAGCACCGGGACAGGGGGCAGTTATGAGCAGTTCTTC.